The entry below gives a single T cell receptor beta chain sequence along with its context. The data derive from a study of shared clonotypes between healthy human individuals. In the study overall: The people who gave samples were two women and a few men aged 18 to 49.

V was pared by 5 bases and J by 0 bases, with 4 bases of the junction left unmatched. The CDR3 has 15 residues. Germline CDR1 is SGHTA and CDR2 is FQGNSA. Per sorted-subset replicate PCR, input was around 200 ng DNA, representing some 30,000 T cell genomes. The data were produced by immunoSEQ multiplex PCR, yet TCRdb's version contains in-frame clones alone and is incomplete. The sample consists of 2 million to 2.5 million clones, under 97% of them appearing once. What was sequenced was naive CD4+ T cells sorted from blood. Subset defined: CD45RA+ positively selected. V gene TRBV7-2 combines with J gene TRBJ2-1; 7 bases align to TRBD1. This receptor was identified in a man between 18 and 29 years old in good health. The CDR3 bases are TGTGCCAGCAGCCCCCGGACAGGCTCCTACAATGAGCAGTTCTTC. Translating it yields CASSPRTGSYNEQFF.